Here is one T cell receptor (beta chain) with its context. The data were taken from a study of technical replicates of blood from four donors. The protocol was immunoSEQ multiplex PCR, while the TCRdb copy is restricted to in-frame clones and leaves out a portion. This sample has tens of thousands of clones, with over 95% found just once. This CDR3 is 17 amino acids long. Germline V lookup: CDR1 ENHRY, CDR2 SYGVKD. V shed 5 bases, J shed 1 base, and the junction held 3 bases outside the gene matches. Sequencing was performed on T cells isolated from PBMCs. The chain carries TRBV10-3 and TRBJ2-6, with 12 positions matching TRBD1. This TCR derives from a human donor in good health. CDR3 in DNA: TGTGCCATCAGTCCGGGACAGGGGGCGTCTGGGGCCAACGTCCTGACTTTC. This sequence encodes CAISPGQGASGANVLTF.